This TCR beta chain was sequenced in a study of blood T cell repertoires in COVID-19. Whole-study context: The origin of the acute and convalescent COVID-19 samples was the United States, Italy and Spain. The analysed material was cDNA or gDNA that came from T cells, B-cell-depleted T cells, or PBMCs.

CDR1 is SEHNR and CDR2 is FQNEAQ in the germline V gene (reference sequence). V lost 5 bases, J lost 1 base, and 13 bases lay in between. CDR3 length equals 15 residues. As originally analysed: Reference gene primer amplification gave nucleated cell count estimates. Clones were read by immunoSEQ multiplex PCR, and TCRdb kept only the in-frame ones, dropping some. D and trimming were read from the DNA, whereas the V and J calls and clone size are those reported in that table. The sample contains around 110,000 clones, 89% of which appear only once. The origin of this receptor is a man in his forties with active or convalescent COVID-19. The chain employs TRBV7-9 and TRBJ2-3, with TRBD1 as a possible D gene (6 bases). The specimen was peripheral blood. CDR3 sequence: CASSPGHLRTDTQYF. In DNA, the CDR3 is TGTGCCAGCAGCCCGGGACATTTGCGCACAGATACGCAGTATTTT.